This TCR beta chain derives from a study of blood T cell repertoires in COVID-19. Per the study methods: Counts of nucleated cells, estimated from reference gene primer amplification, were obtained. Only in-frame clones appear in the TCRdb table, and some are missing; sequencing was by immunoSEQ multiplex PCR. V and J calls plus clone size are reproduced from that table; the DNA served to infer D and trimming. The sample lists tens of thousands of clones; more than 65% were seen once. This CDR3 comprises 16 residues. Germline values: CDR1 LGHNA, CDR2 YNFKEQ. The V end was cut by 1 base, the J end by 2 bases, with 15 bases between.

Specimen: peripheral blood. V usage is TRBV4-2 and J usage is TRBJ2-7, with D maybe TRBD1 (7 bases). The sequence was collected from a woman aged 45-60 years with acute or convalescent COVID-19. The DNA of the CDR3 is TGTGCCAGCAGCCAAGCCGCGGGACAGTACACCTACGAGCAGTACTTC. Protein: CASSQAAGQYTYEQYF.